This T cell receptor (beta chain) was recovered during a study of human T cells and chemical hapten exposure. Study information: For the roughly 23-week duration of the study, patients were given weekly doses of diphenylcyclopropenone on the scalp. Regarding the study as a whole: In comparison with controls, expanded TCRs gave rise to a significantly larger number of large CDR3 similarity clusters. TCRs at a frequency above 1 in 1000 stayed unchanged with DPC sensitization.

In its sample, this clonotype was seen many times. The antigen is unknown. TCRdb re-called the RACE reads with MiXCR, one entry per CDR3 protein. The data hold 35,000 to 50,000 distinct CDR3 sequences, with more than 8.5% observed a single time. Time point: patch test 2, 6 weeks after DPC sensitization. Specified treatment: therapeutic diphenylcyclopropenone sensitization with weekly scalp DPC. The V and J ends lost 6 bases and 9 bases, in that order; junction bases with no gene match: 15. The CDR3 runs 16 residues. The sample in question was whole blood, obtained in connection with sensitization to the hapten diphenylcyclopropenone (DPC). This clonotype was sampled from a woman in her thirties or forties with alopecia areata. Some clones in this sample may be carry-over from other donors' samples. V is TRBV12-3 or TRBV12-4 and J is TRBJ2-1, with TRBD1 matching 9 bases. In nucleotides, the CDR3 is TGTGCCAGCAGAGATATGCCGGGACAGGGCTCTGGTGAGCAGTTCTTC. Translation: CASRDMPGQGSGEQFF.